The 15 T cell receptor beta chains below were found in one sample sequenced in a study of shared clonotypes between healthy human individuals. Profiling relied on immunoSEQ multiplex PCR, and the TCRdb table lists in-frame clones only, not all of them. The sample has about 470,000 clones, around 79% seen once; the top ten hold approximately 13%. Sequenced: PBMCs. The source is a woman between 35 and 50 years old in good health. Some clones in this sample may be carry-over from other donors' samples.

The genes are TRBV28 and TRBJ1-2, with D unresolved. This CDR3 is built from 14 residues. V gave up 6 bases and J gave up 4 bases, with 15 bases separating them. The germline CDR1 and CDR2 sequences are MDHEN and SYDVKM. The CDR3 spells CASSAPRPLYGYTF. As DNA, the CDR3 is TGTGCCAGCAGCGCCCCTCGACCGCTCTATGGCTACACCTTC.

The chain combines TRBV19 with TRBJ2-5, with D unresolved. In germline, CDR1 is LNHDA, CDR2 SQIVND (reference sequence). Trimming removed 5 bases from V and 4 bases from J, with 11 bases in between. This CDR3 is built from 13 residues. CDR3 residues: CASSDQVAETQYF. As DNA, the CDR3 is TGTGCCAGTAGTGACCAGGTCGCAGAGACCCAGTACTTC.

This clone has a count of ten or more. The CDR3 loop is CASSGKASGDYNEQFF. The CDR3 DNA reads TGTGCCAGCAGTGGCAAGGCTAGCGGGGATTACAATGAGCAGTTCTTC. The chain is built from TRBV6-4 and TRBJ2-1; 9 bases line up with TRBD2. The V gene's germline CDR1 is MRHNA and CDR2 SNTAGT. V was clipped by 4 bases and J by 4 bases; unmatched bases: 8. CDR3 length: 16 residues.

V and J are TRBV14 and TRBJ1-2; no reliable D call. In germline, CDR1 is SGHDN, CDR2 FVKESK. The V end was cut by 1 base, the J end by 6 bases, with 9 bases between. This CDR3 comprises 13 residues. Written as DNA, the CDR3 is TGTGCCAGCAGCCAAGTAGGGTACGATGGCTACACCTTC. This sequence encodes CASSQVGYDGYTF.

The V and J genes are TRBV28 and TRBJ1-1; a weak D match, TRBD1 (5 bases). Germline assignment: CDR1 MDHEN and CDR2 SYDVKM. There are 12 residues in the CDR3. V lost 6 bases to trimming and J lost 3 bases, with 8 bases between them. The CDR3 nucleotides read TGTGCCAGCAGGGTGGGGGACACTGAAGCTTTCTTT. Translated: CASRVGDTEAFF. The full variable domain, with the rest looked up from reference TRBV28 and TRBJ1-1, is DVKVTQSSRYLVKRTGEKVFLECVQDMDHENMFWYRQDPGLGLRLIYFSYDVKMKEKGDIPEGYSVSREKKERFSLILESASTNQTSMYLCASRVGDTEAFFGQGTRLTVV.

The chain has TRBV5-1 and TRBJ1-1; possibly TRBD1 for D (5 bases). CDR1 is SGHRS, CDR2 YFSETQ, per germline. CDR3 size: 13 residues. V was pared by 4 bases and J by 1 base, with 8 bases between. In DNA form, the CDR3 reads TGCGCCAGCAGCCGGGACCCGAACACTGAAGCTTTCTTT. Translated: CASSRDPNTEAFF.

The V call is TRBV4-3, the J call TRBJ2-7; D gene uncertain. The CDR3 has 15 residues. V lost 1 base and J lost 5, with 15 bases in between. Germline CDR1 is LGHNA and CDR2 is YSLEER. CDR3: CASSQAAPPWDEQYF. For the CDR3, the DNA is TGCGCCAGCAGCCAAGCTGCTCCACCCTGGGACGAGCAGTACTTC.

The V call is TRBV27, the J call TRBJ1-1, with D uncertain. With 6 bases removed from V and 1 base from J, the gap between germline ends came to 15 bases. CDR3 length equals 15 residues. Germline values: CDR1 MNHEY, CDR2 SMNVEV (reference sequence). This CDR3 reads CASSPSTTANTEAFF. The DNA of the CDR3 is TGTGCCAGCAGCCCGAGTACCACAGCGAACACTGAAGCTTTCTTT.

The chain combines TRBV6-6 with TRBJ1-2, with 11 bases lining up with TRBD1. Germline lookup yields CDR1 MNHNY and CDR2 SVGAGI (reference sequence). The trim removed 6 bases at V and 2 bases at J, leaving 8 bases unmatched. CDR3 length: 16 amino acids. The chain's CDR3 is CASRGVGDRGNYGYTF. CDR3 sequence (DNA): TGTGCCAGCAGGGGAGTTGGGGACAGGGGGAACTATGGCTACACCTTC.

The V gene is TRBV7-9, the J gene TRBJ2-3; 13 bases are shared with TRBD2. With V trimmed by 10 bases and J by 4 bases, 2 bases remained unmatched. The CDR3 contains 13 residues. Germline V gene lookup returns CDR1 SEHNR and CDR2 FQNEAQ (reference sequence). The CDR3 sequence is CATGLAGSDTQYF. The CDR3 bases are TGTGCCACGGGACTAGCGGGATCAGATACGCAGTATTTT.

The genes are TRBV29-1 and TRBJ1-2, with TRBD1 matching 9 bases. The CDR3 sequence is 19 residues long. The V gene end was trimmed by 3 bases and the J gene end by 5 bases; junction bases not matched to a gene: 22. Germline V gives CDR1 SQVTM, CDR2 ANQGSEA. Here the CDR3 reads CSVEYTGGVSLTFGYGYTF. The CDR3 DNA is TGCAGCGTTGAGTATACAGGGGGCGTTTCCCTAACCTTTGGGTATGGCTACACCTTC.

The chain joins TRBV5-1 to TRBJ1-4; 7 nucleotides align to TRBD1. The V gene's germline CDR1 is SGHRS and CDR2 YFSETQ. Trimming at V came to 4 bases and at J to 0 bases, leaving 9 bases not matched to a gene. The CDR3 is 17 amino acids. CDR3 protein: CASSQHTGQATNEKLFF. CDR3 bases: TGCGCCAGCAGCCAGCACACAGGACAGGCAACTAATGAAAAACTGTTTTTT.

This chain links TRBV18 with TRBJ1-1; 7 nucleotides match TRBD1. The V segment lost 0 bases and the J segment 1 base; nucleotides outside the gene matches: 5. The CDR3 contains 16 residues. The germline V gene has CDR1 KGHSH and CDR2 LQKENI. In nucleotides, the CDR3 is TGTGCCAGCTCACCACCCACAGGGGCCGGGAACACTGAAGCTTTCTTT. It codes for CASSPPTGAGNTEAFF.

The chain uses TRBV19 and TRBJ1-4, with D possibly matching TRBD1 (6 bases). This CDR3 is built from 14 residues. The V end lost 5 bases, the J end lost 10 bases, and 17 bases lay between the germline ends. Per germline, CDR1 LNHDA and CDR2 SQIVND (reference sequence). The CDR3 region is CASSALHRDGKLFF. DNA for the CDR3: TGTGCCAGTAGTGCCCTTCACAGGGACGGAAAACTGTTTTTT. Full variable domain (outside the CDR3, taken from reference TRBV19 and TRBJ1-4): DGGITQSPKYLFRKEGQNVTLSCEQNLNHDAMYWYRQDPGQGLRLIYYSQIVNDFQKGDIAEGYSVSREKKESFPLTVTSAQKNPTAFYLCASSALHRDGKLFFGSGTQLSVL.

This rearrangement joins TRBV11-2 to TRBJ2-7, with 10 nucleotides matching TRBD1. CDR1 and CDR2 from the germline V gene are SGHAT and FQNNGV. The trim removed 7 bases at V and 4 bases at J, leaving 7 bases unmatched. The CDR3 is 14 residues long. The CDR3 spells CASNRQGAIYEQYF. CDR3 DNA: TGTGCCAGCAATCGACAGGGGGCGATTTACGAGCAGTACTTC. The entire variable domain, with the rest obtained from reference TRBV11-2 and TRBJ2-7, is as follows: EAGVAQSPRYKIIEKRQSVAFWCNPISGHATLYWYQQILGQGPKLLIQFQNNGVVDDSQLPKDRFSAERLKGVDSTLKIQPAKLEDSAVYLCASNRQGAIYEQYFGPGTRLTVT.